One sample yielded the 11 T cell receptor beta chains listed below, sequenced in a study of Graves' ophthalmopathy and Graves' hyperthyroidism. Investigators amplified TCR beta CDR3 regions from RNA transcripts. HTBI primers served in a first-round RT-PCR, which a second-round multiplex PCR followed. MiXCR was run by TCRdb on the multiplex PCR reads, yielding one entry per CDR3 protein. The repertoire consists of hundreds of thousands of distinct CDR3 sequences, with approximately 40% occurring once and the leading ten covering 35% to 55%. The sample was peripheral blood. These receptors were obtained from an adult man with Graves' ophthalmopathy.

This clonotype was seen repeatedly, ten times or more. CDR3 DNA sequence: TGTGCCAGCAGTTTCCAGGCAGGTCCACAGGTATTAAGCGAGCAGTACTTC. It translates to CASSFQAGPQVLSEQYF. V gene TRBV12-3 or TRBV12-4 combines with J gene TRBJ2-7, with TRBD1 as a possible D gene (5 bases). V gave up 3 bases and J gave up 6 bases, with 24 bases separating them. The CDR3 totals 17 residues.

Ten or more counts support this clonotype. The chain recombines TRBV7-9 with TRBJ2-2, with TRBD1 matching 10 bases. The ends lost 5 bases at V and 4 bases at J; junction bases unmatched: 4. Germline CDR1 reads SEHNR; CDR2 reads FQNEAQ (reference sequence). The CDR3 is 15 amino acids. The CDR3 loop is CASSIRDRGTGELFF. In nucleotides, the CDR3 is TGTGCCAGCAGCATCCGGGACAGGGGCACCGGGGAGCTGTTTTTT.

This rearrangement joins TRBV7-9 to TRBJ2-7; D possibly corresponds to TRBD2 (6 bases). V was clipped by 3 bases and J by 6 bases, with 12 bases between them. This CDR3 is 13 amino acids long. The germline V gene has CDR1 SEHNR and CDR2 FQNEAQ (reference sequence). DNA of the CDR3: TGTGCCAGCAGCTTTCGGGACTCGGGCGAGCAGTACTTC. Its translation is CASSFRDSGEQYF.

This clonotype was found a few times. The CDR3 sequence: CASSNRLAGALNAYEQYF. CDR3 nucleotides: TGCGCCAGCAGCAACCGACTAGCGGGAGCCTTGAACGCCTACGAGCAGTACTTC. The rearrangement links TRBV5-1 to TRBJ2-7, with TRBD2 matching 12 bases. Germline trimming cut 4 bases from V and 2 bases from J; bases unmatched to any gene: 13. The CDR3 is made up of 18 amino acids. The germline V gene has CDR1 SGHRS and CDR2 YFSETQ.

This clonotype was recorded at least ten times. The CDR3 region has the DNA TGTGCCACATGGGACACTAACTCCTACGAGCAGTACTTC. This sequence encodes CATWDTNSYEQYF. This rearrangement joins TRBV7-9 to TRBJ2-7, with D perhaps matching TRBD1 (6 bases). Deletions cut 10 bases from V and 0 bases from J, with 13 bases between. CDR3 length: 13 amino acids. Germline V CDR1 and CDR2: SEHNR, FQNEAQ (reference sequence).

This clonotype has at least ten counts. The chain couples TRBV9 to TRBJ2-2; no clear D. The CDR3 has 12 residues. V lost 4 bases, J lost 8 bases, and 9 bases lay in between. The V gene's germline CDR1 is SGDLS and CDR2 YYNGEE. The CDR3: CASSSLTGELFF. The CDR3 coding sequence is TGTGCCAGCAGCTCACTCACAGGGGAGCTGTTTTTT.

This clonotype was counted many times. The rearrangement links TRBV20-1 to TRBJ1-2; unclear D gene. CDR3 length equals 13 residues. Germline lookup yields CDR1 DFQATT and CDR2 SNEGSKA (reference sequence). V shed 3 bases and J shed 6 bases, with 14 bases lying between them. CDR3 sequence: CSASGRGRDGYTF. The CDR3 coding sequence is TGCAGTGCTAGTGGCCGAGGGAGGGATGGCTACACCTTC.

This clonotype was detected many times. V gene TRBV20-1 combines with J gene TRBJ1-6, with D possibly TRBD1 on 6 matching bases. CDR3 length equals 13 residues. Trimming left V 1 base short and J 8 bases short, with 9 bases between. Germline V gene sequence: CDR1 DFQATT, CDR2 SNEGSKA (reference sequence). The CDR3 region is CSARGQAHSPLHF. The CDR3 DNA follows: TGCAGTGCTAGAGGACAGGCGCATTCACCCCTCCACTTT.

This clonotype was found many times. The V and J genes are TRBV29-1 and TRBJ1-1, with unresolved D. The CDR3 extends over 12 amino acids. Germline V gives CDR1 SQVTM, CDR2 ANQGSEA. V lost 1 base to trimming and J lost 4 bases, with 7 bases between them. CDR3 nucleotides: TGCAGCGTTGAAGGGGATACCACTGAAGCTTTCTTT. As protein: CSVEGDTTEAFF.

This clonotype has only a few counts. The chain joins TRBV6-5 to TRBJ1-6, with 7 positions matching TRBD1. There are 14 residues in the CDR3. Trimming cost V 7 bases and J 6 bases; bases outside gene matches: 6. Germline CDR1 reads MNHEY; CDR2 reads SVGAGI. The CDR3 DNA reads TGTGCCAGCAACCTCGGGACAGCTAATTCACCCCTCCACTTT. Translation: CASNLGTANSPLHF.

This clonotype was seen repeatedly, ten times or more. This chain uses TRBV7-2 with TRBJ1-6; 7 bases fit TRBD1. Trimming cost V 6 bases and J 0 bases; bases outside gene matches: 2. Per the germline V gene, CDR1 is SGHTA and CDR2 is FQGNSA. This CDR3 region has 15 residues. CDR3 nucleotide sequence: TGTGCCAGCAGACGGGACAGCTCCTATAATTCACCCCTCCACTTT. Its protein is CASRRDSSYNSPLHF.